This is a list of T cell receptor beta chains from one sample in a study of CD8 T cells in ankylosing spondylitis. TCRdb itself ran the 5' RACE reads through MiXCR, one entry per CDR3 protein. Of over 700,000 distinct CDR3 sequences listed, around a fifth are singletons. Material for sequencing was blood, either unsorted or a sorted T cell fraction (not recorded which). These receptor sequences come from a male donor with ankylosing spondylitis. The CDR3 runs from the conserved cysteine through the conserved F or W. D genes are given only for firm matches. Not every row has a clone size; where given, it reads once, few, many or a size class.

>TRBJ2-3|.|TRBV3-1|few
CASSQSEGSDTQYF
TGTGCCAGCAGCCAATCCGAAGGGTCAGATACGCAGTATTTT
>TRBJ2-3|.|TRBV4-1|few
CASSQKTARTDTQYF
TGCGCCAGCAGCCAAAAGACAGCCCGCACAGATACGCAGTATTTT
>TRBJ2-5|.|TRBV24-1|few
CATSVGARETQYF
TGTGCCACCAGTGTCGGGGCGCGAGAGACCCAGTACTTC
>TRBJ2-3|TRBD2|TRBV6-1|.
CASSPDLVIAGESTDTQYF
TGTGCCAGCAGTCCCGACTTGGTTATTGCGGGGGAAAGCACAGATACGCAGTATTTT
>TRBJ1-5|TRBD1|TRBV10-3|few
CAISEGGQDGSNQPQHF
TGTGCCATCAGTGAGGGCGGACAGGACGGCAGCAATCAGCCCCAGCATTTT
>TRBJ2-1|.|TRBV20-1|.
CSAKKAPSSYNEQFF
TGCAGTGCCAAAAAAGCCCCGAGCTCCTACAATGAGCAGTTCTTC
>TRBJ2-7|TRBD2|TRBV7-2|many
CASSRTSGREEQYF
TGTGCCAGCAGCCGGACTAGCGGGAGGGAAGAGCAGTACTTC
>TRBJ2-5|.|TRBV4-1|few
CASSQPQGGRETQYF
TGCGCCAGCAGCCAACCCCAGGGGGGACGGGAGACCCAGTACTTC
>TRBJ1-3|.|TRBV7-2|.
CASSYAGTNTIYF
TGTGCCAGCAGCTATGCGGGGACTAACACCATATATTTT
>TRBJ2-1|TRBD2|TRBV6-2/TRBV6-3|few
CASSSMTSGINEQFF
TGTGCCAGCAGTTCTATGACTAGCGGCATCAATGAGCAGTTCTTC